Here is one T cell receptor (beta chain) with its context. Its antigen is not known. The data were taken from a study of T cell repertoires in cytomegalovirus infection. From the reads, TCRdb called clonotypes with MiXCR, one entry per CDR3 protein. Of some 920,000 distinct CDR3 sequences in the sample, roughly a third were seen once. V was pared by 6 bases and J by 9 bases, with 17 bases of the junction left unmatched. Germline CDR1 and CDR2: MNHEY and SMNVEV (reference sequence). The CDR3 is made up of 16 amino acids. The rearrangement joins TRBV27 to TRBJ2-5; TRBD1 aligns across 9 bases. This clonotype was sampled from a human donor in good health (CMV status not recorded). Some clones in this sample may be carry-over from other donors' samples. The sample in question was cultured CD8+ T cells from PBMCs, obtained from culture after CMV antigen stimulation. CDR3 DNA: TGTGCCAGCAGCACTTCCCGGGACAGGGTGGGGGAGGCCCAGTACTTC. Amino acids: CASSTSRDRVGEAQYF.